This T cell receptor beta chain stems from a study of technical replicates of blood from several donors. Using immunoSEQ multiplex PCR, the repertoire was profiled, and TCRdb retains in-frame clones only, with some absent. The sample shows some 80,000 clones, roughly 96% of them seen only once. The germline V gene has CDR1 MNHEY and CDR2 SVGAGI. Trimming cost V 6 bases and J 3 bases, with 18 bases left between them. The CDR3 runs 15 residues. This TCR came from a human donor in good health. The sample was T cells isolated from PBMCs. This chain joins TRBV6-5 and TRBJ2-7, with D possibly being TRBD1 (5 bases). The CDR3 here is CASSRPSRAIYEQYF. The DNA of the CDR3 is TGTGCCAGCAGCCGCCCCAGCAGGGCTATCTACGAGCAGTACTTC.